This section outlines one T cell receptor (beta chain) sequence together with its context. Its antigen is unknown. This sample is drawn from a study of graft-versus-host responses after intestinal transplantation. Study-level background: Transplantation in recipients was multivisceral, liver-intestinal, or isolated intestinal. Broader study findings: Levels of circulating GvH clones at their peak were associated with early post-transplant HvG declines.

The table came from immunoSEQ multiplex PCR; TCRdb's copy has only in-frame clones and leaves some out. The sample records roughly 53,000 clones, under 95% being singletons. V lost 3 bases and J lost 1; bases outside the gene matches: 7. There are 18 residues in the CDR3. Germline CDR1 is SGDLS and CDR2 is YYNGEE. This rearrangement joins TRBV9 to TRBJ1-6; the match to TRBD1 covers 10 bases. The sequencing used PBMCs, collected about 93 weeks after intestinal transplant. The origin of this receptor is a human patient who received an intestinal transplant, so some T cells may come from the graft donor. The CDR3 spells CASSGPGQGLSYNSPLHF. The DNA for the CDR3 is TGTGCCAGCAGCGGACCGGGACAGGGGTTGTCCTATAATTCACCCCTCCACTTT. Supplemented by reference TRBV9 and TRBJ1-6, the full variable domain reads DSGVTQTPKHLITATGQRVTLRCSPRSGDLSVYWYQQSLDQGLQFLIQYYNGEERAKGNILERFSAQQFPDLHSELNLSSLELGDSALYFCASSGPGQGLSYNSPLHFGNGTRLTVT.